A single sample gave rise to the 27 T cell receptor beta chains below, sequenced in a study of blood T cell repertoires in COVID-19. Produced via immunoSEQ multiplex PCR; TCRdb's table is partial and in-frame only. Of a few hundred thousand clones in the sample, more than 75% were seen once. The sample taken for sequencing was PBMCs or T cells enriched from blood (not recorded which). The receptors come from a woman in her fifties or sixties who had recovered from COVID-19.

The chain joins TRBV4-1 to TRBJ1-2; D not certain. This CDR3 contains 18 residues. The ends were cut back, 2 bases at V and 2 bases at J, with 21 bases in the middle. Germline lookup yields CDR1 MGHRA and CDR2 YSYEKL. The CDR3 nucleotides read TGCGCCAGCAGCCAATCCGGCGGGATTCCGAGGGAAAACTATGGCTACACCTTC. Residues: CASSQSGGIPRENYGYTF.

The chain carries TRBV19 and TRBJ1-2; D gene uncertain. V lost 7 bases and J 4 bases, leaving 16 bases between the germline ends. Germline V CDR1 and CDR2: LNHDA, SQIVND (reference sequence). The CDR3 covers 14 residues. CDR3 nucleotide sequence: TGTGCCAGTATCAATCTGGGAGAGAGCTATGGCTACACCTTC. It is translated as CASINLGESYGYTF.

V and J are TRBV28 and TRBJ1-2; D not certain. The CDR3 consists of 13 residues. V was clipped by 4 bases and J by 7 bases, with 13 bases between them. Germline CDR1 reads MDHEN; CDR2 reads SYDVKM. The CDR3 DNA reads as TGTGCCAGCAGTTCGAAACACCCACCTGGCTACACCTTC. It is translated as CASSSKHPPGYTF.

The chain uses TRBV6-1 and TRBJ2-3; D perhaps matches TRBD2 (5 bases). The CDR3 runs 17 residues. Germline CDR1 is MNHNS and CDR2 is SASEGT. V was trimmed by 4 bases and J by 4 bases, leaving 21 bases between them. The CDR3 reads CASSVISGWTDPDTQYF. The CDR3 nucleotides read TGTGCCAGCAGTGTTATTTCGGGATGGACGGACCCAGATACGCAGTATTTT.

The J gene is TRBJ1-5, the V gene TRBV30; TRBD1 is a possible D gene (6 bases). V dropped 2 bases and J dropped 5 bases, with 16 bases sitting between them. Germline lookup yields CDR1 GTSNPN and CDR2 SVGIG (reference sequence). The CDR3 consists of 15 residues. CDR3 nucleotide sequence: TGTGCCTGGAGTAGGGGCCAGGGGAATTATCAGCCCCAGCATTTT. Protein: CAWSRGQGNYQPQHF.

This chain connects TRBV7-8 to TRBJ1-3; D is unclear. The CDR3 runs 13 residues. Germline-derived CDR1 and CDR2 are SGHVS and FQNEAQ. V was trimmed by 3 bases and J by 4 bases, leaving 7 bases between them. CDR3 sequence reads: CASSFEQGNTIYF. CDR3 nucleotides: TGTGCCAGCAGCTTTGAACAAGGAAACACCATATATTTT.

As for this clone: Other DNA sequences in this specimen translate into the identical CDR3. This chain uses TRBV5-1 with TRBJ1-2, with D possibly being TRBD1 (6 bases). The ends were cut back, 0 bases at V and 8 bases at J, with 11 bases in the middle. CDR1 and CDR2 (germline): SGHRS, YFSETQ. The length of the CDR3 is 13 residues. The CDR3, as DNA: TGCGCCAGCAGCTTGGACAGGGATGGAGGCTACACCTTC. It encodes CASSLDRDGGYTF.

This chain links TRBV6-5 with TRBJ2-1; tentative D call: TRBD1 (6 bases). This CDR3 has 15 residues. The germline V gene has CDR1 MNHEY and CDR2 SVGAGI. Trimming shortened V by 7 bases and J by 8 bases, and 21 bases separated the two germline ends. The CDR3 DNA reads TGTGCCAGCACCAGACAGGCCGGCCTTAAGGATGAGCAGTTCTTC. Translated: CASTRQAGLKDEQFF.

The chain links TRBV3-1 (or the pseudogene TRBV3-2) to TRBJ2-1; 8 bases agree with TRBD1. The J segment lost 1 base and the V segment lost 5 bases, leaving 4 bases of the junction unmatched. The CDR3 has 15 residues. Looked up from germline, CDR1 is LGHDT and CDR2 is YNNKEL (reference sequence). This chain's CDR3 is CASSATGASYNEQFF. CDR3 sequence (DNA): TGTGCCAGCAGCGCGACAGGGGCATCCTACAATGAGCAGTTCTTC.

The chain couples TRBV18 to TRBJ2-5; D gene ambiguous. The CDR3 runs 14 residues. Trimming took off 0 bases at V and 4 bases at J, with 9 bases between the two ends. Germline CDR1 is KGHSH and CDR2 is LQKENI. DNA for the CDR3: TGTGCCAGCTCACCACCGAGTCTAGGAGAGACCCAGTACTTC. Its protein product is CASSPPSLGETQYF.

The chain links TRBV29-1 to TRBJ2-3; 12 nucleotides align to TRBD2. This CDR3 is 15 amino acids long. Germline V lookup: CDR1 SQVTM, CDR2 ANQGSEA. V lost 7 bases and J lost 3; bases outside the gene matches: 8. The CDR3 DNA follows: TGCAGCGCCGTGGGGACTAGCGGGTCGACAGATACGCAGTATTTT. Its translation is CSAVGTSGSTDTQYF.

The chain joins TRBV4-1 to TRBJ1-1; 10 nucleotides line up with TRBD1. This CDR3 has 18 amino acids. With V trimmed by 1 base and J by 1 base, 9 bases remained unmatched. CDR1 is MGHRA, CDR2 YSYEKL, per germline. As DNA, the CDR3 is TGCGCCAGCAGCCAAGGGCGGGGGACAGGGGAAGGGAACACTGAAGCTTTCTTT. It encodes CASSQGRGTGEGNTEAFF.

The rearrangement uses TRBV5-1 and TRBJ2-5, with 11 bases fitting TRBD2. The CDR3 consists of 18 residues. The ends lost 0 bases at V and 5 bases at J; junction bases unmatched: 12. CDR1 and CDR2 from the germline V gene are SGHRS and YFSETQ. CDR3 loop: CASSLGLAGIPSGETQYF. CDR3 DNA: TGCGCCAGCAGCTTGGGACTAGCGGGGATCCCCAGCGGGGAGACCCAGTACTTC.

This clone showed up just a few times. The chain carries TRBV2 and TRBJ2-2, with a possible D match to TRBD1 (5 bases). The germline V gene encodes CDR1 SNHLY and CDR2 FYNNEI. This CDR3 spans 14 amino acids. V lost 6 bases and J 3 bases, leaving 11 bases between the germline ends. DNA of the CDR3: TGTGCCAGCAGGGACACGGGTGACACCGGGGAGCTGTTTTTT. Protein sequence: CASRDTGDTGELFF.

The chain employs TRBV27 and TRBJ2-3, with D possibly being TRBD1 (6 bases). The V gene's germline CDR1 is MNHEY and CDR2 SMNVEV (reference sequence). V was trimmed by 6 bases and J by 6 bases, leaving 16 bases between them. The CDR3 extends over 14 amino acids. CDR3: CASRIRGDGDTQYF. CDR3 DNA sequence: TGTGCCAGCAGAATCAGGGGTGATGGGGATACGCAGTATTTT.

The CDR3 region is CSVNRGEAFF. CDR3 DNA: TGCAGCGTGAACAGGGGTGAAGCTTTCTTT. The gene calls are TRBV29-1 and TRBJ1-1; 7 bases map to TRBD1. Trimming took 6 bases from V and 7 from J; bases not matched to a gene: 2. The CDR3 length is 10 residues. Germline V gene lookup returns CDR1 SQVTM and CDR2 ANQGSEA. The variable domain in full, completed from reference TRBV29-1 and TRBJ1-1, reads SAVISQKPSRDICQRGTSLTIQCQVDSQVTMMFWYRQQPGQSLTLIATANQGSEATYESGFVIDKFPISRPNLTFSTLTVSNMSPEDSSIYLCSVNRGEAFFGQGTRLTVV.

The chain is built from TRBV5-1 and TRBJ2-3; TRBD2 agrees at 9 bases. CDR3 length: 17 amino acids. CDR1 and CDR2 from the germline V gene are SGHRS and YFSETQ. Germline trimming cut 4 bases from V and 5 bases from J; bases unmatched to any gene: 14. CDR3 in amino acids: CASSPAVAGVGLDTQYF. In nucleotides, the CDR3 is TGCGCCAGCAGCCCGGCGGTAGCGGGGGTAGGGCTAGATACGCAGTATTTT.

The chain joins TRBV19 to TRBJ2-3; the D is unclear. The ends were cut back, 5 bases at V and 0 bases at J, with 9 bases in the middle. The CDR3 runs 14 residues. Germline CDR1 and CDR2: LNHDA and SQIVND (reference sequence). The CDR3 here is CASSPQASTDTQYF. The CDR3 DNA reads TGTGCCAGTAGTCCCCAGGCTAGCACAGATACGCAGTATTTT.

The rearrangement uses TRBV25-1 and TRBJ1-4; 10 nucleotides agree with TRBD1. Trimming cost V 3 bases and J 8 bases; bases outside gene matches: 15. Germline V gives CDR1 MGHDK, CDR2 SYGVNS. CDR3 length: 18 residues. CDR3 loop: CASSDSSRDRGVGEKLFF. The CDR3 DNA reads TGTGCCAGCAGTGATTCGAGCCGGGACAGGGGCGTAGGAGAAAAACTGTTTTTT.

This clone was recorded only once. This chain uses TRBV5-5 with TRBJ1-2; unclear D gene. With 6 bases removed from V and 0 bases from J, the gap between germline ends came to 9 bases. The CDR3 covers 13 residues. CDR1 SGHKS and CDR2 YYEKEE come from the germline V gene (reference sequence). The CDR3: CASTRDTNYGYTF. The CDR3 region has the DNA TGTGCCAGCACCCGAGATACTAACTATGGCTACACCTTC. Looking up the rest from reference TRBV5-5 and TRBJ1-2 gives the full variable domain: DAGVTQSPTHLIKTRGQQVTLRCSPISGHKSVSWYQQVLGQGPQFIFQYYEKEERGRGNFPDRFSARQFPNYSSELNVNALLLGDSALYLCASTRDTNYGYTFGSGTRLTVV.

CDR3 in amino acids: CASSFRSGLQEKLFF. The CDR3 DNA reads as TGTGCCAGCAGCTTTCGGTCGGGTTTACAAGAAAAACTGTTTTTT. This chain links TRBV5-6 with TRBJ1-4; no clear D. V was shortened by 2 bases and J by 8 bases, with 16 bases between the two germline ends. The CDR3 consists of 15 residues. Per the germline V gene, CDR1 is SGHDT and CDR2 is YYEEEE. Based on the CDR3 plus reference TRBV5-6 and TRBJ1-4, the full variable domain is DAGVTQSPTHLIKTRGQQVTLRCSPKSGHDTVSWYQQALGQGPQFIFQYYEEEERQRGNFPDRFSGHQFPNYSSELNVNALLLGDSALYLCASSFRSGLQEKLFFGSGTQLSVL.

The chain recombines TRBV5-1 with TRBJ1-4; D is unclear. V was pared by 6 bases and J by 10 bases, with 10 bases between. The germline gives CDR1 SGHRS, CDR2 YFSETQ. The CDR3 is 11 amino acids. CDR3 nucleotides: TGCGCCAGCAAGAGGGAGGGAAAACTGTTTTTT. It encodes CASKREGKLFF.

The V call is TRBV5-1, the J call TRBJ2-1; D perhaps matches TRBD1 (5 bases). This CDR3 region has 13 residues. The V end lost 2 bases, the J end lost 8 bases, and 11 bases lay between the germline ends. Per the germline V gene, CDR1 is SGHRS and CDR2 is YFSETQ. The CDR3 loop is CASSFRGGDEQFF. The CDR3 nucleotides read TGCGCCAGCAGCTTTAGGGGTGGGGATGAGCAGTTCTTC.

The chain has TRBV5-4 and TRBJ1-6; a possible D gene is TRBD1 (6 bases). Trimming shortened V by 4 bases and J by 2 bases, and 16 bases separated the two germline ends. The CDR3 runs 17 residues. Germline loops: CDR1 SGHNT, CDR2 YYREEE (reference sequence). CDR3 in amino acids: CASSPDRKGTYNSPLHF. CDR3 DNA sequence: TGTGCCAGCAGCCCGGACAGAAAGGGCACCTATAATTCACCCCTCCACTTT.

The chain carries TRBV6-2 or TRBV6-3 and TRBJ1-1; 9 bases map to TRBD1. The CDR3 runs 15 residues. CDR1 is MNHEY and CDR2 is SVGEGT in the germline V gene. V trimming: 5 bases; J trimming: 3 bases; junction bases outside the gene matches: 7. CDR3 coding DNA: TGTGCCAGCAGTACTCGGGACAGGGCTTACACTGAAGCTTTCTTT. This sequence encodes CASSTRDRAYTEAFF.

This chain connects TRBV13 to TRBJ1-1; D call uncertain. The CDR3 totals 13 residues. Looked up from germline, CDR1 is PRHDT and CDR2 is FYEKMQ (reference sequence). The germline V and J ends were trimmed by 6 bases and 5 bases, with 13 bases remaining between them. The CDR3 DNA follows: TGTGCCAGCAGGTCCTCGGGGTGGACTGAAGCTTTCTTT. The encoded protein is CASRSSGWTEAFF. Full variable domain (remainder filled in from reference TRBV13 and TRBJ1-1): AAGVIQSPRHLIKEKRETATLKCYPIPRHDTVYWYQQGPGQDPQFLISFYEKMQSDKGSIPDRFSAQQFSDYHSELNMSSLELGDSALYFCASRSSGWTEAFFGQGTRLTVV.

The rearrangement links TRBV6-5 to TRBJ1-3; D not certain. Between the trimmed V and J ends, which lost 0 bases and 3 bases, there was a span of 9 bases. CDR1 is MNHEY, CDR2 SVGAGI, per germline. The CDR3 is 15 residues long. CDR3 nucleotide sequence: TGTGCCAGCAGTTACTCGAGGTCGAGTGGAAACACCATATATTTT. Translating gives CASSYSRSSGNTIYF.